These 15 T cell receptor beta chains share one sample of origin, sequenced in a study of OX40 agonist ivuxolimab in advanced cancers. Data came from immunoSEQ multiplex PCR; TCRdb stores just in-frame clones and leaves some out. The sample contains 77,000 or so clones, 80% to 95% of which appear only once. The source was CD4+ or CD8+ T cells sorted from blood, collected in a trial of the OX40 agonist ivuxolimab. These TCRs come from an adult with an advanced solid tumor such as melanoma, head and neck, liver or kidney cancer.

The chain is built from TRBV10-3 and TRBJ1-1; the D is unclear. CDR3 length: 13 amino acids. V was shortened by 2 bases and J by 3 bases, with 7 bases between the two germline ends. Germline V gene data show CDR1 as ENHRY and CDR2 as SYGVKD. The CDR3 bases are TGTGCCATCAGTGAGCGGCCAGACACTGAAGCTTTCTTT. This codes for CAISERPDTEAFF.

The genes are TRBV4-1 and TRBJ2-3; 14 nucleotides line up with TRBD2. Trimming took 4 bases from V and 3 from J; bases not matched to a gene: 9. Germline V CDR1 and CDR2: MGHRA, YSYEKL. The CDR3 covers 18 residues. CDR3 in amino acids: CASSRFRLAGGLTDTQYF. The CDR3 DNA sequence: TGCGCCAGCAGCCGTTTCCGACTAGCGGGAGGGCTGACAGATACGCAGTATTTT.

The rearrangement links TRBV11-1 to TRBJ1-1, with 9 positions matching TRBD1. CDR1 and CDR2 from the germline V gene are SGHAT and FQDESV (reference sequence). With 3 bases clipped from V and 6 bases from J, the junction kept 5 bases outside the gene matches. This CDR3 has 14 amino acids. The CDR3 sequence is CASSLVTGGAEAFF. CDR3 in DNA: TGTGCCAGCAGCTTGGTGACAGGGGGGGCTGAAGCTTTCTTT.

V is TRBV6-5 and J is TRBJ1-2, with D unclear. Trimming stripped 7 bases from V and 2 bases from J, with 11 bases between. The CDR3 runs to 13 residues. Per germline, CDR1 MNHEY and CDR2 SVGAGI. The CDR3 is CASTGAENYGYTF. In DNA, the CDR3 is TGTGCCAGCACCGGTGCAGAAAACTATGGCTACACCTTC.

This clone occurred once. The chain uses TRBV19 and TRBJ2-2; a weak D match, TRBD2 (5 bases). Trimming took off 3 bases at V and 8 bases at J, with 7 bases between the two ends. This CDR3 region has 12 residues. From germline, CDR1 is LNHDA and CDR2 SQIVND (reference sequence). The CDR3 reads CASSIGGGELFF. The DNA for the CDR3 is TGTGCCAGTAGTATCGGAGGAGGGGAGCTGTTTTTT.

This clone was seen a single time. The rearrangement uses TRBV6-1 and TRBJ2-3; D not resolved. Germline V gives CDR1 MNHNS, CDR2 SASEGT. V dropped 9 bases and J dropped 4 bases, with 8 bases sitting between them. This CDR3 has 11 amino acids. Here the CDR3 DNA reads TGTGCCAGTCTTCTTTCAGATACGCAGTATTTT. Its translation is CASLLSDTQYF.

The rearrangement joins TRBV11-3 to TRBJ2-3, with 10 bases lining up with TRBD2. The CDR3 runs 16 residues. Germline lookup yields CDR1 SGHNT and CDR2 YENEEA. Losses at the gene ends were 1 base for V and 0 bases for J; bases not matched to a gene: 1. The CDR3 nucleotides are TGTGCCAGCAGCTTAGGTAGCGGGGGGAGCACAGATACGCAGTATTTT. This sequence encodes CASSLGSGGSTDTQYF.

The V call is TRBV4-3, the J call TRBJ2-1; D remains unclear. Germline CDR1 LGHNA, CDR2 YSLEER. V gave up 6 bases and J gave up 0 bases, with 12 bases separating them. The CDR3 covers 15 residues. The CDR3 DNA reads TGCGCCAGCAGGCTAACATCGACCTCCTACAATGAGCAGTTCTTC. Residues: CASRLTSTSYNEQFF.

The CDR3 is CASSLDGPGDRGRTEAFF. The CDR3 nucleotides read TGTGCCAGCAGCTTGGACGGGCCTGGGGACAGGGGACGCACTGAAGCTTTCTTT. The chain couples TRBV5-6 to TRBJ1-1; 10 bases line up with TRBD1. CDR3 size: 18 residues. CDR1 and CDR2 from the germline V gene are SGHDT and YYEEEE. With V trimmed by 0 bases and J by 4 bases, 12 bases remained unmatched.

This clone appeared once. V and J are TRBV28 and TRBJ2-7; D is uncertain. The germline V gene has CDR1 MDHEN and CDR2 SYDVKM. The CDR3 length is 14 residues. V lost 7 bases and J lost 0, with 13 bases in between. CDR3 sequence (DNA): TGTGCCAGCACCCCCTCCGGGTACTCCTACGAGCAGTACTTC. Translated: CASTPSGYSYEQYF. Drawing the rest from reference TRBV28 and TRBJ2-7, the complete variable domain is DVKVTQSSRYLVKRTGEKVFLECVQDMDHENMFWYRQDPGLGLRLIYFSYDVKMKEKGDIPEGYSVSREKKERFSLILESASTNQTSMYLCASTPSGYSYEQYFGPGTRLTVT.

The chain combines TRBV5-6 with TRBJ2-7, with D possibly being TRBD2 (5 bases). Trimming took 5 bases from V and 4 from J, leaving 16 bases between them. The CDR3 totals 14 residues. In germline, CDR1 is SGHDT, CDR2 YYEEEE. DNA of the CDR3: TGTGCCAGCAGTTACTATCGTAGCGTATACGAGCAGTACTTC. Translating it yields CASSYYRSVYEQYF.

The chain employs TRBV19 and TRBJ1-2; maybe TRBD1 (5 bases). CDR1 is LNHDA and CDR2 is SQIVND in the germline V gene (reference sequence). V shed 4 bases and J shed 8 bases, with 20 bases lying between them. The CDR3 spans 15 residues. The CDR3 nucleotides are TGTGCCAGTAGTACCCCGCCTCCACAGGAGCGAGGCTACACCTTC. Its translation is CASSTPPPQERGYTF.

The rearrangement joins TRBV6-1 to TRBJ2-5; weak D call: TRBD1 (6 bases). Germline V lookup: CDR1 MNHNS, CDR2 SASEGT. The CDR3 length is 13 residues. V gave up 7 bases and J gave up 4 bases, with 13 bases separating them. The CDR3 reads CASTFGGAETQYF. The CDR3 DNA reads as TGTGCCAGCACCTTTGGGGGCGCAGAGACCCAGTACTTC.

This clone has only one observation. The V gene is TRBV18, the J gene TRBJ2-3; no clear D. There are 16 residues in the CDR3. Germline V CDR1 and CDR2: KGHSH, LQKENI. V was pared by 3 bases and J by 4 bases, with 17 bases between. CDR3 bases: TGTGCCAGCTCACCCCTCGAAGTCCAGGTCCCAGATACGCAGTATTTT. Its protein is CASSPLEVQVPDTQYF.

The V call is TRBV2, the J call TRBJ2-3, with a possible D match to TRBD2 (6 bases). With 8 bases removed from V and 6 bases from J, the gap between germline ends came to 21 bases. This CDR3 spans 15 amino acids. Germline V gene sequence: CDR1 SNHLY, CDR2 FYNNEI. The CDR3 loop is CASHSGSGPGDTQYF. CDR3 coding DNA: TGTGCCAGCCACTCCGGTAGCGGTCCGGGGGATACGCAGTATTTT.